This T cell receptor (beta chain) was observed in a study of T cell changes during pregnancy in multiple sclerosis. Measured with immunoSEQ multiplex PCR; TCRdb has only the in-frame clones, and not every one. The sample has about 79,000 clones; roughly 95% are singletons. From germline, CDR1 is LNHDA and CDR2 SQIVND (reference sequence). This CDR3 is built from 14 residues. J gave up 4 bases and V 4 bases, and 5 bases lay outside the gene matches. The rearrangement joins TRBV19 to TRBJ1-1; TRBD1 matches 8 bases. The receptor was derived from a female donor in good health, enrolled as a control in a pregnancy study. The source was peripheral blood, collected in the second trimester of pregnancy. Here the CDR3 reads CASSTIQGATEAFF. The CDR3 DNA reads TGTGCCAGTAGTACCATTCAGGGGGCCACTGAAGCTTTCTTT.